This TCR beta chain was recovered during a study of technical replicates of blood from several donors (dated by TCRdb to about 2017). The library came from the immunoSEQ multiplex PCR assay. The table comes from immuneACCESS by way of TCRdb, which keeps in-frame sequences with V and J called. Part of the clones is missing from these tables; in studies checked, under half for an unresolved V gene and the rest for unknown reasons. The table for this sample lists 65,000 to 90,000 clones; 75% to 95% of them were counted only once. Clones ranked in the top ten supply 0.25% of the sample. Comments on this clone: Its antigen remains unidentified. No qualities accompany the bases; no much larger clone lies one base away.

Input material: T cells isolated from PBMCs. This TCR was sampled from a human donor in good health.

The DNA sequence follows: TGTGCCAGCAGCTTCGACAGAATCTCCTACGAGCAGTACTTC. It encodes CASSFDRISYEQYF. The chain is assembled from TRBV11-2 and TRBJ2-7, with TRBD1 as a weak D call on 5 bases. The CDR3 covers 14 residues, taking in both the cysteine and the phenylalanine. Only CDR3 DNA is held: 42 bases, read in frame from base 1. The junction shows trimming of 3 bases on V and 0 bases on J, plus 9 bases between the germline ends. As encoded in the germline V gene, CDR1 is SGHAT while CDR2 is FQNNGV.